These 10 T cell receptor beta chains came from one sample sequenced in a study of Ad26.COV2.S vaccination and SARS-CoV-2 variants. TCRdb's table, derived via immunoSEQ multiplex PCR, lists solely in-frame clones and lacks some. This table has more than 300,000 clones, approximately 80% appearing once. Treatment indicated: 15 to 20 received Ad26.COV2.S at low or high dose, single or two shots; about 5 received placebo; per-sample allocation not given. Day 63 after the first injection of vaccine or placebo was the sampling time. Sample: peripheral blood, taken in a trial of Ad26.COV2.S vaccine versus placebo. Every receptor here comes from a person aged 18-65 years who received the Ad26.COV2.S COVID-19 vaccine or a placebo.

This chain connects TRBV18 to TRBJ1-1; no reliable D call. The V end was cut by 0 bases, the J end by 9 bases, with 14 bases between. The CDR3 contains 14 residues. Germline assignment: CDR1 KGHSH and CDR2 LQKENI. CDR3 coding DNA: TGTGCCAGCTCACCACCCATGGCGGCGAGCCAAGCTTTCTTT. This sequence encodes CASSPPMAASQAFF.

This sequence joins TRBV3-1 (or the pseudogene TRBV3-2) and TRBJ1-5; D is undetermined. The CDR3 runs to 17 residues. With 0 bases removed from V and 3 bases from J, the gap between germline ends came to 15 bases. The germline CDR1 and CDR2 sequences are LGHDT and YNNKEL (reference sequence). In DNA form, the CDR3 reads TGTGCCAGCAGCCAAGATACCCCTGACGGTTACAATCAGCCCCAGCATTTT. It is translated as CASSQDTPDGYNQPQHF.

This clone was observed a single time. The chain has TRBV5-1 and TRBJ1-6; 12 bases fit TRBD1. The V segment lost 0 bases and the J segment 0 bases; nucleotides outside the gene matches: 4. The CDR3 runs 19 residues. Per germline, CDR1 SGHRS and CDR2 YFSETQ. For the CDR3, the DNA is TGCGCCAGCAGCTTGGGGGGACAGGGGGCGAGCTCCTATAATTCACCCCTCCACTTT. Protein: CASSLGGQGASSYNSPLHF.

This chain links TRBV7-4 with TRBJ1-5; tentative D call: TRBD1 (5 bases). V shed 0 bases and J shed 5 bases, with 8 bases lying between them. Germline-derived CDR1 and CDR2 are SGHVT and SQSDAQ. The CDR3 consists of 14 residues. CDR3 in amino acids: CASSLAEGDQPQHF. The CDR3 DNA follows: TGTGCCAGCAGCTTAGCGGAAGGGGATCAGCCCCAGCATTTT. The full variable domain, with the rest looked up from reference TRBV7-4 and TRBJ1-5, is GAGVSQSPRYKVAKRGRDVALRCDSISGHVTLYWYRQTLGQGSEVLTYSQSDAQRDKSGRPSGRFSAERPERSVSTLKIQRTEQGDSAVYLCASSLAEGDQPQHFGDGTRLSIL.

This clone has only one observation. A much larger clone differs from this one at a single base, so this may be a read error. This chain uses TRBV6-4 with TRBJ2-7; 10 bases align to TRBD1. The germline V gene has CDR1 MRHNA and CDR2 SNTAGT. The length of the CDR3 is 13 residues. Trimming at V came to 6 bases and at J to 3 bases, leaving 2 bases not matched to a gene. The CDR3, as DNA: TGTGCCAGCAGCCGGGACAGGGGCTACGAGCAGTACTTC. Translating gives CASSRDRGYEQYF.

The V gene is TRBV5-6, the J gene TRBJ1-2; D remains ambiguous. V was trimmed by 3 bases and J by 7 bases, leaving 22 bases between them. This CDR3 has 16 residues. CDR1 is SGHDT and CDR2 is YYEEEE in the germline V gene. Written as DNA, the CDR3 is TGTGCCAGCAGCTCCTATTCCGATCTTCTCCCTATTGGCTACACCTTC. Its protein is CASSSYSDLLPIGYTF.

CDR3 region: CASSLAYPPEAFF. CDR3 sequence (DNA): TGTGCCAGCAGCTTAGCGTATCCACCTGAAGCTTTCTTT. The V call is TRBV11-2, the J call TRBJ1-1; the D is unclear. V lost 1 base and J lost 6, with 9 bases in between. CDR1 SGHAT and CDR2 FQNNGV come from the germline V gene. CDR3 length: 13 amino acids.

The chain combines TRBV6-1 with TRBJ1-4, with no clear D. Germline loops: CDR1 MNHNS, CDR2 SASEGT. V was pared by 0 bases and J by 5 bases, with 7 bases between. There are 14 residues in the CDR3. DNA for the CDR3: TGTGCCAGCAGTGAAGCGGCCGAAAATGAAAAACTGTTTTTT. This gives the protein CASSEAAENEKLFF.

The chain combines TRBV5-1 with TRBJ1-5, with TRBD1 identical over 8 bases. The CDR3 is 15 residues long. With 2 bases clipped from V and 5 bases from J, the junction kept 6 bases outside the gene matches. Germline CDR1 and CDR2: SGHRS and YFSETQ. The CDR3 DNA reads TGCGCCAGCAGCTTTACAGGGGGTCTCGATCAGCCCCAGCATTTT. This translates into CASSFTGGLDQPQHF.

CDR3 DNA: TGTGCCGCCAGTATCATGCGAAACACTGAAGCTTTCTTT. Translating it yields CAASIMRNTEAFF. The chain joins TRBV19 to TRBJ1-1; D gene unclear. Per germline, CDR1 LNHDA and CDR2 SQIVND (reference sequence). Trimming removed 11 bases from V and 2 bases from J, with 15 bases in between. The CDR3 has 13 amino acids.